This section outlines one TCR beta chain sequence together with its context. Its cognate antigen is unknown. Via the markers CD45RO/CCR7/CD25/CD127/CD95/CD27, stem cell-like memory, regulatory, central memory and naive CD4+ cells were sorted. Expressed TCRB transcripts were sequenced because the isolated RNA had all been reverse transcribed beforehand. Method: immunoSEQ multiplex PCR; TCRdb's copy keeps in-frame clones and lacks some. The top ten hold roughly 0.46% of the sample, which has about 170,000 clones, 6% to 9% seen once. The sample is drawn from a study of beta chain features in type 1 diabetes. Background on the study: Cell yields, gender and age were comparable in patients and healthy donors. Study outcomes and limitations: Reduced insertions and increased deletions marked VDJ junctions in type 1 diabetes patients. Patients with Type 1 diabetes showed moderately but significantly shorter TCRB CDR3s in all four CD4+ subsets.

With V trimmed by 4 bases and J by 5 bases, 5 bases remained unmatched. Germline-derived CDR1 and CDR2 are SGDLS and YYNGEE. The CDR3 is 14 amino acids. The chain carries TRBV9 and TRBJ1-5, with 8 bases lining up with TRBD1. What was sequenced was central memory CD4+ T cells from blood. This clonotype was sampled from a man aged 18 to 35 with type 1 diabetes. In DNA form, the CDR3 reads TGTGCCAGCAGCACTGGACAGGGCGATCAGCCCCAGCATTTT. It specifies CASSTGQGDQPQHF. The full variable domain, completed using reference TRBV9 and TRBJ1-5, is DSGVTQTPKHLITATGQRVTLRCSPRSGDLSVYWYQQSLDQGLQFLIQYYNGEERAKGNILERFSAQQFPDLHSELNLSSLELGDSALYFCASSTGQGDQPQHFGDGTRLSIL.